Listed below are T cell receptor beta chains from one sample, sequenced in a study of cytomegalovirus exposure and HLA in healthy donors. Sequenced by immunoSEQ multiplex PCR; TCRdb stores in-frame clones only, minus some. The repertoire holds some 180,000 clones, with roughly 82% as singletons. The specimen was PBMCs. The origin of the receptors is a girl aged 2-10 years in good health and CMV-seropositive. CDR3s include the opening cysteine and the closing phenylalanine or tryptophan. The D gene is left open where the match is weak. Clone size is not always given. Where it is, it says once, few, many or a class for expanded clones.

abundance: .
d_gene: .
j_gene: TRBJ2-1
v_gene: TRBV11-3
len: 15
CDR3nt: TGTGCCAGCAGCGGGGCGGGACCCATCTACAATGAGCAGTTCTTC
CDR3aa: CASSGAGPIYNEQFF

abundance: .
d_gene: TRBD2
j_gene: TRBJ2-1
v_gene: TRBV4-1
len: 15
CDR3nt: TGCGCCAGCACGCCGGGACTAGCGGGAGGGCAGCAGCAGTTCTTC
CDR3aa: CASTPGLAGGQQQFF

abundance: .
d_gene: TRBD1
j_gene: TRBJ2-1
v_gene: TRBV5-1
len: 15
CDR3nt: TGCGCCAGCAGCAGGGGGCGAGCGCCAGGGAGAGAGGAGTTCTTC
CDR3aa: CASSRGRAPGREEFF

abundance: .
d_gene: TRBD1
j_gene: TRBJ2-1
v_gene: TRBV5-4
len: 13
CDR3nt: TGTGCAATACCGGGACAGGGGATCGGTGAGCAGTTCTTC
CDR3aa: CAIPGQGIGEQFF

abundance: .
d_gene: .
j_gene: TRBJ1-1
v_gene: TRBV5-4
len: 12
CDR3nt: TGTGCCAGCAGCTTACAGGACACTGAAGCTTTCTTT
CDR3aa: CASSLQDTEAFF

abundance: .
d_gene: .
j_gene: TRBJ2-1
v_gene: TRBV5-4
len: 15
CDR3nt: TGTGCCAGCAGCCGCGGGACAGAGGTCAACAATGAGCAGTTCTTC
CDR3aa: CASSRGTEVNNEQFF

abundance: few
d_gene: .
j_gene: TRBJ2-3
v_gene: TRBV6-1
len: 14
CDR3nt: TGTGCCAGCGGAGTGGACAGGGAGGGAGATACGCAGTATTTT
CDR3aa: CASGVDREGDTQYF

abundance: .
d_gene: TRBD1
j_gene: TRBJ1-5
v_gene: TRBV28
len: 14
CDR3nt: TGTGCCAGCAGTTTCCCAGGGGGAGGTCAGCCCCAGCATTTT
CDR3aa: CASSFPGGGQPQHF

abundance: .
d_gene: .
j_gene: TRBJ2-7
v_gene: TRBV28
len: 16
CDR3nt: TGTGCCAGCAGGGGAGGGGGACTTGTAAGCTCCTACGAGCAGTACTTC
CDR3aa: CASRGGGLVSSYEQYF

abundance: .
d_gene: TRBD1
j_gene: TRBJ2-7
v_gene: TRBV6-1
len: 15
CDR3nt: TGTGCCAGCAGCCGGAATATGGTAAACAGGGGCGAGCAGTACTTC
CDR3aa: CASSRNMVNRGEQYF

abundance: .
d_gene: .
j_gene: TRBJ2-1
v_gene: TRBV9
len: 14
CDR3nt: TGTGCCAGCAGCGTAGCTTTACAGAAAAATGAGCAGTTCTTC
CDR3aa: CASSVALQKNEQFF

abundance: once
d_gene: TRBD1
j_gene: TRBJ2-7
v_gene: TRBV15
len: 15
CDR3nt: TGTGCCACCAGCAGATCTGACAGGGGAGTCCACGAGCAGTACTTC
CDR3aa: CATSRSDRGVHEQYF

abundance: few
d_gene: .
j_gene: TRBJ2-7
v_gene: TRBV2
len: 16
CDR3nt: TGTGCCAGCGGCTCACGGTCAACAGGGCCCCCCTACGAGCAGTACTTC
CDR3aa: CASGSRSTGPPYEQYF

abundance: few
d_gene: .
j_gene: TRBJ1-2
v_gene: TRBV6-5
len: 14
CDR3nt: TGTGCCAGCAGTTACAGGGGTCACGGCTATGGCTACACCTTC
CDR3aa: CASSYRGHGYGYTF

abundance: .
d_gene: .
j_gene: TRBJ2-1
v_gene: TRBV9
len: 13
CDR3nt: TGTGCCAGCAGTACAGGATCCTACAATGAGCAGTTCTTC
CDR3aa: CASSTGSYNEQFF

abundance: .
d_gene: .
j_gene: TRBJ1-5
v_gene: TRBV19
len: 15
CDR3nt: TGTGCCAGTAGTATCGTCACAGAAGGCAATCAGCCCCAGCATTTT
CDR3aa: CASSIVTEGNQPQHF

abundance: .
d_gene: .
j_gene: TRBJ1-1
v_gene: TRBV7-3
len: 14
CDR3nt: TGTGCCAGCAGCTTAGGAGCCCCTTCCGCTGAAGCTTTCTTT
CDR3aa: CASSLGAPSAEAFF

abundance: .
d_gene: TRBD1
j_gene: TRBJ1-1
v_gene: TRBV2
len: 14
CDR3nt: TGTGCCAGCCGGGACAGGGCATTGAACACTGAAGCTTTCTTT
CDR3aa: CASRDRALNTEAFF